This T cell receptor (beta chain) was obtained from a study of regulatory T cells in long-lasting Graves disease. On the study more broadly: Graves' patients diagnosed newly had used antithyroid drugs under 3 months.

The TCR beta library used iRepertoire HTBI primers with Arm-PCR amplification of CDR3. One entry per CDR3 protein results from TCRdb running MiXCR on the multiplex PCR reads. The data hold approximately 460,000 distinct CDR3 sequences, with 16% observed a single time. Time point here: newly diagnosed GD, antithyroid drugs for less than 3 months. PBMCs provided the RNA from which the TCR library was made. Whole-study findings and limits: Patients with persistent Graves' had lower TCR diversity than newly diagnosed patients. Public clonotype sharing was higher in persistent than newly diagnosed patients.

To note about this clonotype: Antigen specificity is unknown. This may stem from a read error, because a much larger clone lies one nucleotide away.

V dropped 4 bases and J dropped 3 bases, with 15 bases sitting between them. The CDR3 has 15 amino acids. The same sample was also used in a study of T cells in Graves' hyperthyroidism and ophthalmopathy.

The V and J genes are TRBV12-3 or TRBV12-4 and TRBJ1-1; D is possibly TRBD1 (5 bases). The sequence was collected from a woman aged 30 to 39 with Graves disease. Sequencing was performed on peripheral blood mononuclear cells (PBMCs), taken at new diagnosis, from a patient treated with antithyroid drugs. The CDR3 DNA follows: TGTGCCAGCAGTTCCTATGAGGGCAGGGACACTGAAGCTTTCTTT. Translated, it gives CASSSYEGRDTEAFF.